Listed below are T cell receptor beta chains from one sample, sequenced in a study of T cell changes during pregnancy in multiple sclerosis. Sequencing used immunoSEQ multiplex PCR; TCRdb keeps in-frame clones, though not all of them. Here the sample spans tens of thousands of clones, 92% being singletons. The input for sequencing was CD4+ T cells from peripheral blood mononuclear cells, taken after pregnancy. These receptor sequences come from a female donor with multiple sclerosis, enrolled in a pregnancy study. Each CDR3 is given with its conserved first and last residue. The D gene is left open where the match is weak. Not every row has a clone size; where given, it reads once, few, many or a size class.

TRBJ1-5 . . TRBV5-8 CASSTGTNSNQPQHF TGTGCCAGCAGCACAGGGACAAATAGCAATCAGCCCCAGCATTTT
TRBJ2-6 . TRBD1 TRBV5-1 CASSLGQGARGANVLTF TGCGCCAGCAGCTTGGGACAGGGGGCGCGTGGGGCCAACGTCCTGACTTTC
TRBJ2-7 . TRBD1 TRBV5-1 CASSPGQAINYEQYF TGCGCCAGCAGCCCCGGACAGGCAATTAACTACGAGCAGTACTTC
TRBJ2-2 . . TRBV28 CASTIIPGGAGELFF TGTGCCAGCACCATAATCCCCGGGGGTGCCGGGGAGCTGTTTTTT
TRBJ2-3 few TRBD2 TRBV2 CASRRLAGGLNTQYF TGTGCCAGCAGGAGACTAGCGGGGGGCCTGAATACGCAGTATTTT
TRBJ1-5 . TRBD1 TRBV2 CASSEGRGRIRGGQPQHF TGTGCCAGCAGTGAGGGCAGGGGGCGGATCAGGGGTGGTCAGCCCCAGCATTTT
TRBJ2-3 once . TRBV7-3 CASSHHREDTQYF TGTGCCAGCAGCCATCACAGGGAAGATACGCAGTATTTT
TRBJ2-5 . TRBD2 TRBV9 CASSAGGTGGGLETQYF TGTGCCAGCAGCGCGGGCGGAACGGGAGGGGGTTTAGAGACCCAGTACTTC
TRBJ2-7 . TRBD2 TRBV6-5 CASSYFRTSGGYEQYF TGTGCCAGCAGTTACTTTCGGACTAGCGGGGGCTACGAGCAGTACTTC
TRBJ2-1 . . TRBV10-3 CAINPTYYNEQFF TGTGCCATCAACCCTACTTACTACAATGAGCAGTTCTTC
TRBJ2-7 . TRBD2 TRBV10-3 CAISEFLAGGKDEQYF TGTGCCATCAGTGAGTTCCTAGCGGGGGGGAAAGACGAGCAGTACTTC
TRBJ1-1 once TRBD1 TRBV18 CASSPSDRVNTEAFF TGTGCCAGCTCACCGTCGGACAGGGTGAACACTGAAGCTTTCTTT
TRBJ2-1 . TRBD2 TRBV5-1 CASSASGLGVDEQFF TGCGCCAGCAGCGCATCGGGACTAGGGGTCGATGAGCAGTTCTTC
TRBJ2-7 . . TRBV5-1 CASSLGPAYEQYF TGCGCCAGCAGCTTGGGGCCAGCCTACGAGCAGTACTTC
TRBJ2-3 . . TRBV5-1 CASRKDTSTDTQYF TGCGCCAGCAGAAAGGACACGAGCACAGATACGCAGTATTTT
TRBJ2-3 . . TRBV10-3 CAIRGGPLRSTDTQYF TGTGCCATCAGAGGAGGGCCTTTAAGAAGCACAGATACGCAGTATTTT
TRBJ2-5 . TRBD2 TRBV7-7 CASSRLAGGPSETQYF TGTGCCAGCAGCCGACTAGCGGGAGGGCCCTCAGAGACCCAGTACTTC
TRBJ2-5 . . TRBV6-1 CASTLATQETQYF TGTGCCAGCACCCTAGCTACACAAGAGACCCAGTACTTC
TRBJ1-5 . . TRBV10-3 CAISESTNQPQHF TGTGCCATCAGTGAGTCGACTAATCAGCCCCAGCATTTT
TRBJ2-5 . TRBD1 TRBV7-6 CASSRTGVRETQYF TGTGCCAGCAGCCGGACAGGGGTTAGGGAGACCCAGTACTTC
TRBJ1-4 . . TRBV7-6 CASSLWAGGDEKLFF TGTGCCAGCAGCCTCTGGGCGGGGGGGGATGAAAAACTGTTTTTT
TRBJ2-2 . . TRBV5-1 CASSSYGNTGELFF TGCGCCAGCAGCTCCTATGGGAACACCGGGGAGCTGTTTTTT
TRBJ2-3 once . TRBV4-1 CASSRLLGGTDTQYF TGCGCCAGCAGCCGCCTTCTCGGGGGCACAGATACGCAGTATTTT
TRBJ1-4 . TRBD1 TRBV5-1 CASSVIQGVDEKLFF TGCGCCAGCAGCGTAATCCAGGGGGTCGATGAAAAACTGTTTTTT
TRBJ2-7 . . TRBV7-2 CASSLDKTYEQYF TGTGCCAGCAGCCTCGACAAGACCTACGAGCAGTACTTC
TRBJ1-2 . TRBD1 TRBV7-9 CASSFATGTALYGYTF TGTGCCAGCAGCTTTGCTACCGGGACAGCCCTCTATGGCTACACCTTC
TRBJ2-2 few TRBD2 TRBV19 CATRGVAGAPGELFF TGTGCCACCCGGGGGGTAGCGGGAGCCCCCGGGGAGCTGTTTTTT
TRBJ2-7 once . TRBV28 CATQLTGFYEQYF TGTGCCACCCAGTTAACAGGGTTCTACGAGCAGTACTTC
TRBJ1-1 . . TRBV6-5 CASSYWGGRSGGGAFF TGTGCCAGCAGTTACTGGGGGGGACGGAGTGGTGGCGGAGCTTTCTTT
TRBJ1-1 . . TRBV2 CASSEGRGTEAFF TGTGCCAGCAGTGAAGGACGAGGCACTGAAGCTTTCTTT
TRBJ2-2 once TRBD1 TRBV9 CASSVEGTVLTGELFF TGTGCCAGCAGCGTAGAAGGGACAGTTCTCACCGGGGAGCTGTTTTTT
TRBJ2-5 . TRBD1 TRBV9 CASSVEGAEETQYF TGTGCCAGCAGCGTAGAGGGGGCTGAGGAGACCCAGTACTTC
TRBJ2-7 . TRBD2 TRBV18 CASSPTSGWTEQYF TGTGCCAGCTCACCCACTAGCGGCTGGACCGAGCAGTACTTC
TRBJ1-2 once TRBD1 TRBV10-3 CAISRDREGYTF TGTGCCATCAGTAGGGACAGGGAAGGCTACACCTTC
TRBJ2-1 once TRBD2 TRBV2 CASSRTSGIGNEQFF TGTGCCAGCAGTCGGACTAGCGGGATCGGCAATGAGCAGTTCTTC
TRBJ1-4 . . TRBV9 CASSVQDSSNEKLFF TGTGCCAGCAGCGTCCAAGACAGTTCTAATGAAAAACTGTTTTTT
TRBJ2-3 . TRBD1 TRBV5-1 CASSVGQGVEDTQYF TGCGCCAGCAGCGTTGGACAGGGGGTTGAAGATACGCAGTATTTT
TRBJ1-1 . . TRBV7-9 CASSRTREIREAFF TGTGCCAGCAGCCGAACAAGGGAGATACGTGAAGCTTTCTTT
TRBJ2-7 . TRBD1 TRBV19 CASSTPGQSSSYEQYF TGTGCCAGTAGTACCCCGGGACAGTCGAGCTCCTACGAGCAGTACTTC
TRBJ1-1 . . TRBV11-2 CASSRQPNTEAFF TGTGCCAGCAGCCGACAGCCGAACACTGAAGCTTTCTTT
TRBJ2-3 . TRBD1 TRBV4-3 CASSPTPTGDGADTQYF TGCGCCAGCAGCCCGACCCCAACAGGGGACGGGGCAGATACGCAGTATTTT
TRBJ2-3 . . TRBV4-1 CASSQRRGGWTATDTQYF TGCGCCAGCAGCCAACGGAGGGGGGGGTGGACAGCCACAGATACGCAGTATTTT
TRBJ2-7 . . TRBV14 CASSQVQVFDEQYF TGTGCCAGCAGCCAAGTCCAGGTTTTTGATGAGCAGTACTTC
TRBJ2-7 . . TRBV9 CASSARWDSQVPSAEQYF TGTGCCAGCAGCGCTCGATGGGACTCTCAGGTCCCTTCTGCCGAGCAGTACTTC
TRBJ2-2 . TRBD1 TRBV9 CASSVALGQGYTGELFF TGTGCCAGCAGCGTAGCGCTGGGACAGGGCTACACCGGGGAGCTGTTTTTT
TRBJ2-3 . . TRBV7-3 CASRPQGRETDTQYF TGTGCCAGCAGACCACAGGGAAGGGAAACAGATACGCAGTATTTT
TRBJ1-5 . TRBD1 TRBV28 CASSLLTGRSGNQPQHF TGTGCCAGCAGTTTACTGACAGGGCGGAGCGGCAATCAGCCCCAGCATTTT
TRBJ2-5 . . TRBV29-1 CSVDGGRGQETQYF TGCAGCGTCGACGGGGGGCGTGGGCAAGAGACCCAGTACTTC
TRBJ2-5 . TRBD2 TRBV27 CASRLAGAQETQYF TGTGCCAGCAGACTAGCGGGGGCCCAAGAGACCCAGTACTTC
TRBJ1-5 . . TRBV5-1 CASSLGTEGQPQHF TGCGCCAGCAGCTTAGGAACAGAAGGCCAGCCCCAGCATTTT
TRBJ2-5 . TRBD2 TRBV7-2 CASSLGASGRGTQYF TGTGCCAGCAGCTTAGGGGCTAGCGGGAGGGGGACCCAGTACTTC